Presented here are 23 T cell receptor beta chains from one specimen sequenced in a study of early T cells in non-severe SARS-CoV-2 infection. TCRdb called the 5' RACE reads again in MiXCR, with one record for every CDR3 protein. The table has around 81,000 distinct CDR3 sequences, around 15% seen once. The sample consisted of whole blood. The origin of the receptors is an adult who was a healthcare worker with PCR-confirmed SARS-CoV-2 infection or an uninfected control (not recorded which).

The CDR3: CSYGQGNTEAFF. The CDR3 bases are TGCAGCTACGGACAGGGTAACACTGAAGCTTTCTTT. The chain carries TRBV29-1 and TRBJ1-1, with 8 bases matching TRBD1. Germline trimming cut 8 bases from V and 2 bases from J; bases unmatched to any gene: 4. The germline CDR1 and CDR2 sequences are SQVTM and ANQGSEA. There are 12 residues in the CDR3.

The chain is built from TRBV28 and TRBJ2-1; 7 bases match TRBD1. Germline CDR1 and CDR2: MDHEN and SYDVKM. This CDR3 spans 16 amino acids. V lost 2 bases, J lost 6 bases, and 10 bases stayed unmatched. The CDR3 DNA reads TGTGCCAGCAGTTTACTGGCCACAGGGGTTGGCAATGAGCAGTTCTTC. It encodes CASSLLATGVGNEQFF.

The chain links TRBV4-3 to TRBJ1-1, with TRBD1 as a possible D gene (5 bases). Per the germline V gene, CDR1 is LGHNA and CDR2 is YSLEER. The CDR3 runs to 16 residues. V was clipped by 1 base and J by 4 bases, with 16 bases between them. CDR3 sequence reads: CASSQGNVGEGTEAFF. As DNA, the CDR3 is TGCGCCAGCAGCCAAGGGAACGTAGGGGAGGGCACTGAAGCTTTCTTT.

This chain links TRBV29-1 with TRBJ1-2, with TRBD1 as a possible D gene (6 bases). Germline CDR1 and CDR2: SQVTM and ANQGSEA. The CDR3 spans 14 residues. V was cut by 6 bases and J by 5 bases, with 19 bases left in between. CDR3 residues: CSVPQGGGLYGYTF. CDR3 DNA: TGCAGCGTACCACAGGGAGGCGGATTATATGGCTACACCTTC. Supplemented by reference TRBV29-1 and TRBJ1-2, the full variable domain reads SAVISQKPSRDICQRGTSLTIQCQVDSQVTMMFWYRQQPGQSLTLIATANQGSEATYESGFVIDKFPISRPNLTFSTLTVSNMSPEDSSIYLCSVPQGGGLYGYTFGSGTRLTVV.

This chain joins TRBV4-3 and TRBJ1-2; weak D call: TRBD1 (5 bases). The germline V and J ends were trimmed by 0 bases and 6 bases, with 14 bases remaining between them. This CDR3 region has 15 residues. Looked up from germline, CDR1 is LGHNA and CDR2 is YSLEER. The CDR3 sequence is CASSQEEGRVDGYTF. CDR3 DNA sequence: TGCGCCAGCAGCCAAGAAGAGGGCAGGGTGGATGGCTACACCTTC.

The rearrangement links TRBV7-9 to TRBJ1-1, with TRBD1 as a possible D gene (5 bases). Trimming shortened V by 7 bases and J by 1 base, and 10 bases separated the two germline ends. CDR1 SEHNR and CDR2 FQNEAQ come from the germline V gene (reference sequence). The CDR3 sequence is 13 residues long. The CDR3, as DNA: TGTGCCAGCACCCTGACAGAGAACACTGAAGCTTTCTTT. Protein: CASTLTENTEAFF. The full variable domain, rest sourced from reference TRBV7-9 and TRBJ1-1, is DTGVSQNPRHKITKRGQNVTFRCDPISEHNRLYWYRQTLGQGPEFLTYFQNEAQLEKSRLLSDRFSAERPKGSFSTLEIQRTEQGDSAMYLCASTLTENTEAFFGQGTRLTVV.

This clonotype was counted ten times or more. The chain joins TRBV20-1 to TRBJ1-5; D is possibly TRBD1 (5 bases). V gave up 2 bases and J gave up 2 bases, with 13 bases separating them. Germline V CDR1 and CDR2: DFQATT, SNEGSKA (reference sequence). The CDR3 has 15 residues. Written as DNA, the CDR3 is TGCAGTGCTAGAACGGGGGTCGCGGGCAATCAGCCCCAGCATTTT. Amino acids: CSARTGVAGNQPQHF.

This clonotype was seen more than once but under ten times. The rearrangement links TRBV7-2 to TRBJ2-7; perhaps TRBD1 as D (6 bases). Germline CDR1 is SGHTA and CDR2 is FQGNSA. The CDR3 spans 14 residues. The V end was cut by 5 bases, the J end by 2 bases, with 13 bases between. Written as DNA, the CDR3 is TGTGCCAGCAGCCCGCGCAGGGGAACCTACGAGCAGTACTTC. Translation gives CASSPRRGTYEQYF.

This clonotype was detected many times. The V gene is TRBV7-8, the J gene TRBJ2-5; the D call may be TRBD1 or TRBD2 (6 bases each). The CDR3 is 14 residues long. From germline, CDR1 is SGHVS and CDR2 FQNEAQ. Trimming pared 0 bases from V and 5 bases from J, leaving 10 bases between. This CDR3 reads CASSLARGAETQYF. The CDR3 coding sequence is TGTGCCAGCAGCTTAGCGAGGGGGGCTGAGACCCAGTACTTC.

This clonotype was observed at least ten times. The chain carries TRBV7-9 and TRBJ1-1; D is unclear. This CDR3 spans 11 amino acids. V shed 7 bases and J shed 1 base, with 4 bases lying between them. In germline, CDR1 is SEHNR, CDR2 FQNEAQ (reference sequence). CDR3: CASTQNTEAFF. CDR3 DNA: TGTGCCAGCACCCAGAACACTGAAGCTTTCTTT.

This clonotype occurred many times. V gene TRBV7-2 combines with J gene TRBJ2-1; D is perhaps TRBD2 (5 bases). Deletions cut 3 bases from V and 5 bases from J, with 17 bases between. This CDR3 comprises 16 residues. CDR1 is SGHTA, CDR2 FQGNSA, per germline. CDR3 sequence reads: CASSFEGRGPHNEQFF. The CDR3 DNA reads as TGTGCCAGCAGCTTTGAAGGGAGAGGTCCTCACAATGAGCAGTTCTTC.

This clonotype turned up a few times. The V gene is TRBV5-6, the J gene TRBJ1-4; D is unresolved. The CDR3 is 12 residues long. Germline assignment: CDR1 SGHDT and CDR2 YYEEEE. Trimming removed 4 bases at V and 4 bases at J, with 5 bases between. This CDR3 is CASSVNNEKLFF. The CDR3 nucleotides are TGTGCCAGCAGCGTTAATAATGAAAAACTGTTTTTT.

This clonotype was detected ten times or more. The chain couples TRBV7-8 to TRBJ2-7; possibly TRBD1 for D (5 bases). The CDR3 runs to 14 residues. Germline loops: CDR1 SGHVS, CDR2 FQNEAQ. The V gene lost 5 bases and the J gene lost 0 bases, with 11 bases spanning the gap. The CDR3, as DNA: TGTGCCAGCAGCCGCCCGCAGGGCTCCTACGAGCAGTACTTC. Translating gives CASSRPQGSYEQYF.

This clonotype turned up a few times. The chain links TRBV28 to TRBJ2-7; 10 bases map to TRBD1. In germline, CDR1 is MDHEN, CDR2 SYDVKM. The J segment lost 2 bases and the V segment lost 7 bases, leaving 8 bases of the junction unmatched. This CDR3 has 15 residues. Here the CDR3 reads CASKEGTGEAYEQYF. CDR3 nucleotides: TGTGCCAGCAAGGAAGGGACAGGGGAAGCCTACGAGCAGTACTTC.

V is TRBV5-1 and J is TRBJ2-3, with TRBD2 matching 7 bases. Germline V CDR1 and CDR2: SGHRS, YFSETQ. V shed 5 bases, J shed 3 bases, and the junction held 9 bases outside the gene matches. CDR3 length equals 15 residues. Here the CDR3 reads CASSSLRGGTDTQYF. DNA for the CDR3: TGCGCCAGCAGTTCACTCCGCGGGGGTACAGATACGCAGTATTTT.

In its sample, this clonotype was seen a few times. The CDR3 coding sequence is TGTGCCAGCAGGCACGGGGACTCCCCGGGGCCCCAGTACTTC. It is translated as CASRHGDSPGPQYF. This sequence joins TRBV12-3 or TRBV12-4 and TRBJ2-5; TRBD2 is a possible D gene (6 bases). V lost 6 bases to trimming and J lost 9 bases, with 20 bases between them. The CDR3 is made up of 14 amino acids.

This clonotype was observed a handful of times. J is TRBJ2-1 and V is TRBV7-9, with a weak D call TRBD2 (6 bases). The germline CDR1 and CDR2 sequences are SEHNR and FQNEAQ (reference sequence). This CDR3 has 17 amino acids. V was cut by 4 bases and J by 0 bases, with 16 bases left in between. DNA of the CDR3: TGTGCCAGCAGCTCCCGGGACTGGGAGAGCTCCTACAATGAGCAGTTCTTC. This codes for CASSSRDWESSYNEQFF.

This clonotype was seen a handful of times. The J gene is TRBJ1-2, the V gene TRBV13, with D possibly TRBD1 on 5 matching bases. V lost 4 bases and J lost 7, with 10 bases in between. Germline CDR1 PRHDT, CDR2 FYEKMQ (reference sequence). This CDR3 is 12 amino acids long. CDR3: CASSSRGGGYTF. In nucleotides, the CDR3 is TGTGCCAGCAGCTCACGGGGCGGTGGCTACACCTTC.

The chain combines TRBV12-3 or TRBV12-4 with TRBJ2-2; 9 nucleotides line up with TRBD1. The CDR3 contains 14 residues. V trimming: 9 bases; J trimming: 5 bases; junction bases outside the gene matches: 7. The CDR3 DNA is TGTGCCAGTGCGGGACAGGGATGGACCGGGGAGCTGTTTTTT. Translation: CASAGQGWTGELFF.

Remarks on this clonotype: Given a much more abundant clone one base away, this may be a read error. The chain recombines TRBV12-3 or TRBV12-4 with TRBJ1-2; D is unresolved. The CDR3 extends over 12 amino acids. The V end lost 3 bases, the J end lost 7 bases, and 9 bases lay between the germline ends. CDR3 in DNA: TGTGCCAGCAGTTTTTGTGGGTCTGGCTACACCTTC. This codes for CASSFCGSGYTF.

The gene calls are TRBV7-9 and TRBJ2-3; D may be TRBD1 or TRBD2 (6 bases each). The length of the CDR3 is 14 residues. V lost 3 bases, J lost 6 bases, and 13 bases lay in between. CDR1 and CDR2 (germline): SEHNR, FQNEAQ (reference sequence). The CDR3 bases are TGTGCCAGCAGCTTCGAGGGGGGCGGGGATACGCAGTATTTT. Residues: CASSFEGGGDTQYF.

The chain links TRBV7-9 to TRBJ1-2, with D possibly matching TRBD1 (5 bases). The CDR3 totals 14 residues. Germline loops: CDR1 SEHNR, CDR2 FQNEAQ (reference sequence). Trimming stripped 5 bases from V and 3 bases from J, with 13 bases between. DNA of the CDR3: TGTGCCAGCAGCGGGCCTACAGGAGACTATGGCTACACCTTC. It yields the protein CASSGPTGDYGYTF.

This clonotype came up a few times. The chain joins TRBV18 to TRBJ2-3; 8 positions match TRBD2. Trimming at V came to 7 bases and at J to 6 bases, leaving 15 bases not matched to a gene. The CDR3 length is 16 residues. Germline V lookup: CDR1 KGHSH, CDR2 LQKENI. The CDR3 here is CASYGTSGGHQDTQYF. Written as DNA, the CDR3 is TGTGCCAGCTACGGTACGAGCGGGGGACACCAGGATACGCAGTATTTT.